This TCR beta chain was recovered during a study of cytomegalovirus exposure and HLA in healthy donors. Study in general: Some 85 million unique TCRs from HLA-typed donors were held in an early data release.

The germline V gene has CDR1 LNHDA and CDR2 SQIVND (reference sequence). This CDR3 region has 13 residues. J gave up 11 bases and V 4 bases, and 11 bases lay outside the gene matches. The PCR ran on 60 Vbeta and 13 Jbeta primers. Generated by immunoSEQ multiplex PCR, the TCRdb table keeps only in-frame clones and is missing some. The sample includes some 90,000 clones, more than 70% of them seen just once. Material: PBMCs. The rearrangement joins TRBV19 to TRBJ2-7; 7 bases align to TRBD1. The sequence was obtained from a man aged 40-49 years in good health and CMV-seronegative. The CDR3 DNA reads TGTGCCAGTAGTACAAGACTCCGGGACAGCGAGTACTTC. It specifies CASSTRLRDSEYF.